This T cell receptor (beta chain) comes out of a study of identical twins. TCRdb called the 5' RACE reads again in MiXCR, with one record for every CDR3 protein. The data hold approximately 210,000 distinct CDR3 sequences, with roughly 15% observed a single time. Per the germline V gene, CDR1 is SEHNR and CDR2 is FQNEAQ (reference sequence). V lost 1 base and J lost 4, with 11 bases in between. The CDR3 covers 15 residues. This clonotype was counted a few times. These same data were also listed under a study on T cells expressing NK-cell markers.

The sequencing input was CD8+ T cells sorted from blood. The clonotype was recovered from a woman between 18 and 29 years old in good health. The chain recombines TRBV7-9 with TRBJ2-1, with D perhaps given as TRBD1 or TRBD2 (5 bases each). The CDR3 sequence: CASSLEVGGYNEQFF. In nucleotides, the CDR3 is TGTGCCAGCAGCTTAGAGGTTGGGGGTTACAATGAGCAGTTCTTC.